Detailed here is one TCR beta chain. Participants spanned ages about 18 to 100 years and resided in about two dozen US areas. Assay: immunoSEQ multiplex PCR; the TCRdb copy retains only in-frame clones and omits some. The sample lists about 320,000 clones; around 90% were seen once. The data derive from a study of blood T cell repertoires in COVID-19. The wider study: Some COVID-19 samples were acute and others convalescent; all came from the United States, Italy and Spain.

The CDR3 consists of 16 residues. V lost 0 bases and J 4 bases, leaving 13 bases between the germline ends. Per the germline V gene, CDR1 is SGDLS and CDR2 is YYNGEE. The receptor was isolated from a man between 60 and 75 years old who had recovered from COVID-19. The sample consisted of PBMCs or T cells enriched from blood (not recorded which). The J gene is TRBJ2-2, the V gene TRBV9, with a weak D call TRBD2 (6 bases). CDR3: CASSVVGSGSTGELFF. The CDR3, as DNA: TGTGCCAGCAGCGTAGTCGGTAGCGGAAGCACCGGGGAGCTGTTTTTT.